This T cell receptor (beta chain) originates from a study of T-cell reconstitution after alpha-beta-depleted transplantation in children. V lost 3 bases to trimming and J lost 9 bases, with 9 bases between them. Germline V CDR1 and CDR2: LGHDT, YNNKEL (reference sequence). The CDR3 has 12 amino acids. TCRbeta library construction was performed incorporating unique molecular identifiers. Using its own MiXCR run on the PCR reads, TCRdb lists one record per CDR3 protein. The repertoire includes 170,000 or so distinct CDR3 sequences, about 6.3% of them detected once, and 3% to 3.5% sits in the top ten. This clonotype came up many times.

The rearrangement uses TRBV3-1 and TRBJ2-1; TRBD1 or TRBD2 may be the D gene (5 bases each). The origin of this receptor is a human donor who donated a stem cell graft to a child with Wiskott-Aldrich syndrome. The sequenced sample was PBMCs from the stem cell graft donor, obtained from the stem cell graft. CDR3 residues: CASSHEGFEQFF. The CDR3 bases are TGTGCCAGCAGCCATGAGGGGTTTGAGCAGTTCTTC.